What follows describes a single TCR beta chain. This specimen belongs to a study of long-term antiretroviral therapy in people with HIV. This was the immunoSEQ v3.0 assay at survey level. TCRdb keeps only in-frame clones here, not all; method: immunoSEQ multiplex PCR. The table lists nearly 25,000 clones, 80% to 90% of them singletons. With 1 base removed from V and 4 bases from J, the gap between germline ends came to 14 bases. The CDR3 sequence is 16 residues long. Germline V gene lookup returns CDR1 LNHNV and CDR2 YYDKDF (reference sequence). J is TRBJ1-5 and V is TRBV15; D perhaps matches TRBD1 (5 bases). The source was unsorted PBMCs, collected 3 years after starting antiretroviral therapy. This TCR derives from a man aged 45-65 years with HIV. CDR3 in DNA: TGTGCCACCAGCAGAGGCCACAGGTTGGGGAATCAGCCCCAGCATTTT. It encodes CATSRGHRLGNQPQHF.